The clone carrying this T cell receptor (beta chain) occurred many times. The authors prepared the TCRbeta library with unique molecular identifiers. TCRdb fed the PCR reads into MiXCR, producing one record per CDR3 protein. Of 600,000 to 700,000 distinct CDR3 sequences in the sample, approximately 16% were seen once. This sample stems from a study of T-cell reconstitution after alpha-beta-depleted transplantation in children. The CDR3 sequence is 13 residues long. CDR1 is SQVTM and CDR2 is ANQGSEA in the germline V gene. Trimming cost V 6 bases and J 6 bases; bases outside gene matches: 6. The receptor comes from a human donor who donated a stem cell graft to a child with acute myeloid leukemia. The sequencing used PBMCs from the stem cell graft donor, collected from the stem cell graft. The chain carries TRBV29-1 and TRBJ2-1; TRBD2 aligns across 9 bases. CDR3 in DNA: TGCAGCGTAGGGGCGGGGGGGTCCAATGAGCAGTTCTTC. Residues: CSVGAGGSNEQFF.